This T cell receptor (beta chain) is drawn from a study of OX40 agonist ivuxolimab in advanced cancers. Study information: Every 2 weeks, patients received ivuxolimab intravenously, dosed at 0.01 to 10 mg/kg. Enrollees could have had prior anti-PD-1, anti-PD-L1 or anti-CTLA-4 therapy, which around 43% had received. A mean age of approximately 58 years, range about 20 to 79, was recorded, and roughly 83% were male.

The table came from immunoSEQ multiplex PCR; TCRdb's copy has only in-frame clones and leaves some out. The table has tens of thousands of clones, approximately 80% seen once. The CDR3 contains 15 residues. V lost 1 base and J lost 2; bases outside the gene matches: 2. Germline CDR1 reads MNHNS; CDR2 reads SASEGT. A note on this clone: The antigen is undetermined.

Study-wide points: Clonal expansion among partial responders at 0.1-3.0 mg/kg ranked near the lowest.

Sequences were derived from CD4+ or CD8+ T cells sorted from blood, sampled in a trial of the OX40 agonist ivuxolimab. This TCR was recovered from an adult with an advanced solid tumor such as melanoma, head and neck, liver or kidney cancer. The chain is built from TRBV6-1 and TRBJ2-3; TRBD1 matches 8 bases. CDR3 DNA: TGTGCCAGCAGTGAAGGGACAGGGTACACAGATACGCAGTATTTT. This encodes CASSEGTGYTDTQYF.